Below, 31 T cell receptor beta chains from the same sample are listed, as sequenced in a study of T-cell reconstitution after alpha-beta-depleted transplantation in children. A TCRbeta library incorporating unique molecular identifiers was prepared. TCRdb recomputed calls from the PCR reads with MiXCR, one row per CDR3 protein. The sample lists roughly 150,000 distinct CDR3 sequences; around 10% were seen once. The sequencing used PBMCs, collected before TCRalphabeta/CD19-depleted stem cell transplant. The receptors shown here come from a boy younger than 10 with acute myeloid leukemia, due to receive a stem cell transplant.

This clonotype has ten or more counts. J is TRBJ1-1 and V is TRBV6-5; 9 bases map to TRBD1. The CDR3 has 17 residues. Trimming cost V 5 bases and J 0 bases; bases outside gene matches: 10. Germline V gene lookup returns CDR1 MNHEY and CDR2 SVGAGI. In nucleotides, the CDR3 is TGTGCCAGCAGTAACATGCGGACAGGGGATATGAACACTGAAGCTTTCTTT. This sequence encodes CASSNMRTGDMNTEAFF.

This clonotype was detected many times. The rearrangement uses TRBV6-1 and TRBJ1-6; no clear D gene. Trimming removed 6 bases at V and 9 bases at J, with 15 bases between. Germline values: CDR1 MNHNS, CDR2 SASEGT. The CDR3 totals 14 residues. This CDR3 is CASRPGGSGSPLHF. CDR3 DNA sequence: TGTGCCAGCAGACCGGGCGGGTCGGGTTCACCCCTCCACTTT.

This clonotype has a count of ten or more. The chain couples TRBV20-1 to TRBJ1-6; 11 bases agree with TRBD1. CDR3 length: 16 residues. Germline lookup yields CDR1 DFQATT and CDR2 SNEGSKA (reference sequence). CDR3 nucleotide sequence: TGCAGCGGACAGGGGGCTACGAGCTCCTATAATTCACCCCTCCACTTT. The encoded protein is CSGQGATSSYNSPLHF.

This clonotype was observed at least ten times. The V call is TRBV7-9, the J call TRBJ1-5; 7 bases are shared with TRBD1. Trimming took 6 bases from V and 4 from J; bases not matched to a gene: 6. Germline V CDR1 and CDR2: SEHNR, FQNEAQ (reference sequence). This CDR3 spans 14 amino acids. CDR3: CASRAGGANQPQHF. The CDR3 DNA is TGTGCCAGCAGGGCAGGGGGTGCGAATCAGCCCCAGCATTTT.

The J gene is TRBJ2-5, the V gene TRBV30; tentative D call: TRBD2 (5 bases). Trimming removed 3 bases from V and 5 bases from J, with 13 bases in between. This CDR3 contains 13 residues. Per the germline V gene, CDR1 is GTSNPN and CDR2 is SVGIG (reference sequence). The CDR3, as DNA: TGTGCCTGGAGGCCCTCGGGATTTGAGACCCAGTACTTC. Its protein is CAWRPSGFETQYF.

This clonotype appeared many times. The chain links TRBV12-3 or TRBV12-4 to TRBJ1-3; D call uncertain. The CDR3 is made up of 12 amino acids. V was clipped by 5 bases and J by 2 bases, with 4 bases between them. The CDR3 bases are TGTGCCAGCAGTCGAGCTGGAAACACCATATATTTT. Translating gives CASSRAGNTIYF.

This clonotype showed up many times. The chain employs TRBV20-1 and TRBJ2-7; the D is unclear. From germline, CDR1 is DFQATT and CDR2 SNEGSKA (reference sequence). The CDR3 has 14 amino acids. The V end lost 3 bases, the J end lost 2 bases, and 14 bases lay between the germline ends. DNA for the CDR3: TGCAGTGCTAGGGCATTGTCAGCAACCTACGAGCAGTACTTC. Protein: CSARALSATYEQYF.

This clonotype was picked up many times. The chain uses TRBV7-2 and TRBJ1-2, with D possibly being TRBD1 (6 bases). V was pared by 3 bases and J by 6 bases, with 11 bases between. Germline lookup yields CDR1 SGHTA and CDR2 FQGNSA. CDR3 length: 13 residues. The CDR3 bases are TGTGCCAGCAGCTTTAGAGGGGGAGATGGCTACACCTTC. Protein sequence: CASSFRGGDGYTF.

Many counts were recorded for this clonotype. The chain carries TRBV4-1 and TRBJ2-3; 11 bases line up with TRBD2. The CDR3 has 16 residues. The V gene's germline CDR1 is MGHRA and CDR2 YSYEKL. J lost 6 bases, V lost 5 bases, and 10 bases had no gene match. The CDR3 loop is CASSLGISGGADTQYF. The CDR3, as DNA: TGCGCCAGCAGCTTGGGTATTAGCGGGGGGGCGGATACGCAGTATTTT.

With respect to this clonotype: Mismatch with germline at one junction end may stem from a read error. The chain joins TRBV7-7 to TRBJ2-1; 11 bases are shared with TRBD2. Looked up from germline, CDR1 is SSHAT and CDR2 is FNYEAQ (reference sequence). The CDR3 runs to 15 residues. CDR3 DNA: TGTGCTAGCAGCTTCGGACTAGCGGGTGAGGATGAGCAGTTCTTC. As protein: CASSFGLAGEDEQFF.

In its sample, this clonotype was seen a few times. CDR3 sequence (DNA): TGTGCCAGCTCACCAGTCAGTCATCTAACCGGGGAGCTGTTTTTT. Amino acid sequence: CASSPVSHLTGELFF. The J gene is TRBJ2-2, the V gene TRBV18; D gene ambiguous. Germline CDR1 KGHSH, CDR2 LQKENI. Trimming took off 2 bases at V and 5 bases at J, with 12 bases between the two ends. This CDR3 spans 15 amino acids.

This clonotype was found many times. The chain carries TRBV6-1 and TRBJ1-1; D unresolved. Trimming left V 7 bases short and J 1 base short, with 10 bases between. The CDR3 sequence is 13 residues long. Germline V CDR1 and CDR2: MNHNS, SASEGT. The CDR3 DNA is TGTGCCAGCAACCGACAACCGAACACTGAAGCTTTCTTT. This sequence encodes CASNRQPNTEAFF.

This clonotype occurred many times. This chain joins TRBV7-8 and TRBJ1-5, with no clear D. In germline, CDR1 is SGHVS, CDR2 FQNEAQ. V was cut by 0 bases and J by 9 bases, with 3 bases left in between. CDR3 size: 11 residues. The chain's CDR3 is CASSLAGPQHF. In nucleotides, the CDR3 is TGTGCCAGCAGCTTAGCGGGGCCCCAGCATTTT.

As regards this clonotype: Being one base from a much bigger clone, this may be a read error. V and J are TRBV5-1 and TRBJ2-5, with D possibly TRBD1 on 6 matching bases. Trimming took off 3 bases at V and 5 bases at J, with 14 bases between the two ends. Germline V gene sequence: CDR1 SGHRS, CDR2 YFSETQ. The CDR3 runs 14 residues. The CDR3 DNA reads TGCGCCAGCAGCTCAGTTCCCCAGGGGGAGACCCAGTACTTC. Protein sequence: CASSSVPQGETQYF.

In its sample, this clonotype was seen a few times. The chain carries TRBV25-1 and TRBJ1-2; TRBD1 aligns across 8 bases. The CDR3 loop spans 18 amino acids. The V segment lost 3 bases and the J segment 3 bases; nucleotides outside the gene matches: 15. Germline CDR1 is MGHDK and CDR2 is SYGVNS. Written as DNA, the CDR3 is TGTGCCAGCAGTGACCCCGGACTTCAGGGGGCATTTGACTATGGCTACACCTTC. Translation: CASSDPGLQGAFDYGYTF.

This chain connects TRBV30 to TRBJ2-7; D may be TRBD2 (5 bases). V dropped 0 bases and J dropped 2 bases, with 11 bases sitting between them. This CDR3 region has 14 residues. Germline V gene lookup returns CDR1 GTSNPN and CDR2 SVGIG (reference sequence). The CDR3: CAWSVRDKAYEQYV. CDR3 nucleotide sequence: TGTGCCTGGAGTGTACGGGATAAGGCCTACGAGCAGTACGTC.

The V gene is TRBV12-3 or TRBV12-4, the J gene TRBJ1-1; no firm D call. CDR3 length: 14 residues. V was pared by 7 bases and J by 1 base, with 13 bases between. Here the CDR3 reads CASTELKPNTEAFF. The DNA for the CDR3 is TGTGCCAGCACAGAGCTCAAGCCGAACACTGAAGCTTTCTTT.

This clonotype was detected many times. The chain couples TRBV5-1 to TRBJ2-5; TRBD1 matches 7 bases. Trimming removed 4 bases from V and 5 bases from J; junction bases left unmatched: 11. The CDR3 loop spans 15 amino acids. Per germline, CDR1 SGHRS and CDR2 YFSETQ. CDR3 sequence reads: CASSPRQGPYETQYF. As DNA, the CDR3 is TGCGCCAGCAGCCCCCGACAGGGACCTTATGAGACCCAGTACTTC.

This clonotype has ten or more counts. The chain has TRBV28 and TRBJ1-5; perhaps TRBD1 as D (5 bases). CDR3 length equals 16 residues. Trimming pared 5 bases from V and 1 base from J, leaving 15 bases between. Germline V gene sequence: CDR1 MDHEN, CDR2 SYDVKM. The CDR3 sequence: CASSIFSGGSNQPQHF. The DNA for the CDR3 is TGTGCCAGCAGTATATTTTCCGGGGGAAGCAATCAGCCCCAGCATTTT. Looking up the rest from reference TRBV28 and TRBJ1-5 gives the full variable domain: DVKVTQSSRYLVKRTGEKVFLECVQDMDHENMFWYRQDPGLGLRLIYFSYDVKMKEKGDIPEGYSVSREKKERFSLILESASTNQTSMYLCASSIFSGGSNQPQHFGDGTRLSIL.

In its sample, this clonotype was seen many times. V and J are TRBV12-3 or TRBV12-4 and TRBJ1-3; D remains ambiguous. The CDR3 covers 16 residues. V was cut by 0 bases and J by 1 base, with 10 bases left in between. DNA of the CDR3: TGTGCCAGCAGTTTAGCGGACGAAAGTTCTGGAAACACCATATATTTT. As protein: CASSLADESSGNTIYF.

The gene calls are TRBV11-2 and TRBJ2-7, with 12 bases lining up with TRBD2. Germline lookup yields CDR1 SGHAT and CDR2 FQNNGV. Trimming took 5 bases from V and 2 from J; bases not matched to a gene: 13. The CDR3 has 18 residues. CDR3 sequence reads: CASSRSPPGLAGTYEQYF. CDR3 DNA sequence: TGTGCCAGCAGCCGGAGCCCTCCGGGACTAGCGGGTACCTACGAGCAGTACTTC.

This clonotype has at least ten counts. The chain couples TRBV4-1 to TRBJ2-7, with D unresolved. Germline values: CDR1 MGHRA, CDR2 YSYEKL. The CDR3 is 15 amino acids. The ends were cut back, 0 bases at V and 4 bases at J, with 13 bases in the middle. CDR3 sequence: CASSQDRQPNYEQYV. The CDR3 coding sequence is TGCGCCAGCAGCCAAGATAGGCAGCCCAATTACGAGCAGTACGTC.

Only one count was recorded for this clonotype. V gene TRBV29-1 combines with J gene TRBJ2-1; weak D call: TRBD1 (5 bases). Trimming took off 3 bases at V and 7 bases at J, with 13 bases between the two ends. Per the germline V gene, CDR1 is SQVTM and CDR2 is ANQGSEA. The CDR3 sequence is 13 residues long. In DNA form, the CDR3 reads TGCAGCGTTGAGAGGACATCCGCAAATGAGCAGTTCTTC. Protein sequence: CSVERTSANEQFF.

This clonotype has ten or more counts. The V and J genes are TRBV12-3 or TRBV12-4 and TRBJ1-6; D unclear. The CDR3 contains 17 residues. The V end lost 6 bases, the J end lost 1 base, and 16 bases lay between the germline ends. CDR3 loop: CASSLAGGGSYNSPLHF. The CDR3 coding sequence is TGTGCCAGCAGCCTAGCAGGTGGCGGATCCTATAATTCACCCCTCCACTTT.

This clonotype was observed at least ten times. V usage is TRBV20-1 and J usage is TRBJ2-1; TRBD2 matches at 11 bases. The CDR3 loop spans 15 amino acids. Germline-derived CDR1 and CDR2 are DFQATT and SNEGSKA (reference sequence). J lost 5 bases, V lost 3 bases, and 6 bases had no gene match. The CDR3 loop is CSASALAGGDNEQFF. In DNA form, the CDR3 reads TGCAGTGCTAGTGCATTAGCGGGAGGGGACAATGAGCAGTTCTTC.

The table lists this clonotype with many counts. V and J are TRBV20-1 and TRBJ1-1; 11 bases agree with TRBD1. After removal of 5 bases from V and 0 bases from J, the junction contained 5 bases not matched to a gene. Germline V gene data show CDR1 as DFQATT and CDR2 as SNEGSKA (reference sequence). The CDR3 runs 15 residues. DNA of the CDR3: TGCAGTGCTGTCGGACAGGGGGCCTTGAACACTGAAGCTTTCTTT. Encoded protein: CSAVGQGALNTEAFF.

The rearrangement uses TRBV7-9 and TRBJ2-5; no clear D. This CDR3 is 12 amino acids long. Germline CDR1 and CDR2: SEHNR and FQNEAQ (reference sequence). Trimming left V 5 bases short and J 5 bases short, with 9 bases between. The CDR3: CASSLQTETQYF. CDR3 DNA: TGTGCCAGCAGCCTCCAGACGGAGACCCAGTACTTC.

This clonotype was recorded many times. This chain joins TRBV20-1 and TRBJ1-2; 10 nucleotides line up with TRBD1. This CDR3 is 15 amino acids long. The J segment lost 4 bases and the V segment lost 0 bases, leaving 5 bases of the junction unmatched. Germline assignment: CDR1 DFQATT and CDR2 SNEGSKA (reference sequence). The CDR3 is CSARDTGQGPYGYTF. The CDR3, as DNA: TGCAGTGCTAGAGACACGGGACAGGGGCCCTATGGCTACACCTTC.

The chain uses TRBV19 and TRBJ1-3; the D is unclear. V was shortened by 7 bases and J by 0 bases, with 10 bases between the two germline ends. CDR3 length equals 14 residues. CDR1 is LNHDA and CDR2 is SQIVND in the germline V gene (reference sequence). CDR3 protein: CASTKIGSGNTIYF. The CDR3 DNA is TGTGCCAGTACGAAGATAGGCTCTGGAAACACCATATATTTT.

This clonotype showed up many times. This rearrangement joins TRBV12-3 or TRBV12-4 to TRBJ1-1; no firm D call. The V and J ends lost 3 bases and 6 bases respectively, with 11 bases between them. The CDR3 consists of 13 residues. The CDR3 reads CASSFLGKPEAFF. In DNA form, the CDR3 reads TGTGCCAGCAGTTTTTTGGGGAAACCTGAAGCTTTCTTT.

Many counts were recorded for this clonotype. The chain carries TRBV5-5 and TRBJ2-7, with D uncertain. This CDR3 spans 14 amino acids. CDR1 and CDR2 from the germline V gene are SGHKS and YYEKEE (reference sequence). V shed 0 bases and J shed 2 bases, with 9 bases lying between them. For the CDR3, the DNA is TGTGCCAGCAGCTTGGTTGTGAATCCCTACGAGCAGTACTTC. Protein: CASSLVVNPYEQYF.